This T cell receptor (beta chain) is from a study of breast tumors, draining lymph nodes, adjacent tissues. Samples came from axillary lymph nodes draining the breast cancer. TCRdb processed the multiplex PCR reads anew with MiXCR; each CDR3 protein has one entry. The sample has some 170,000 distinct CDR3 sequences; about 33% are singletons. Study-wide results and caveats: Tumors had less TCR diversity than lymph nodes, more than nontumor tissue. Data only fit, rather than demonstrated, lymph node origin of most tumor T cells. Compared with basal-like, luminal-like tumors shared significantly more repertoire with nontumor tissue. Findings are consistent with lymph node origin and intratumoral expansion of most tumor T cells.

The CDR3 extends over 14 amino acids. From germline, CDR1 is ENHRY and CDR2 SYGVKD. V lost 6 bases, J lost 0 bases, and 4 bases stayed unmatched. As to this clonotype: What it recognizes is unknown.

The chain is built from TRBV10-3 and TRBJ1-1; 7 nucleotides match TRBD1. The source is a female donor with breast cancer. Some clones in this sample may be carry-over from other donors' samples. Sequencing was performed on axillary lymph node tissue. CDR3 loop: CAISGQEMNTEAFF. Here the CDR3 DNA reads TGTGCCATCAGCGGACAGGAGATGAACACTGAAGCTTTCTTT.